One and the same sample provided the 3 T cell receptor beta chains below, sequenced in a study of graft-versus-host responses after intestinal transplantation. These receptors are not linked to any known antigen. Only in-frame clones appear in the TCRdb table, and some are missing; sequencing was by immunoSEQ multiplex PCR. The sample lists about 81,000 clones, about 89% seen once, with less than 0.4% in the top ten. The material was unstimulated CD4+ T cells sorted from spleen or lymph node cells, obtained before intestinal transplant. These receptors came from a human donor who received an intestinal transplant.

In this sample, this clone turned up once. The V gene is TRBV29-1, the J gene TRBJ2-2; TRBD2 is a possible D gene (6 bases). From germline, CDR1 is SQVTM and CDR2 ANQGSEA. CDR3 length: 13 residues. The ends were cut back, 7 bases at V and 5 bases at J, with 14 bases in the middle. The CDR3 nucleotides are TGCAGCGCCGGGACTTCTCCTACCGGGGAGCTGTTTTTT. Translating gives CSAGTSPTGELFF.

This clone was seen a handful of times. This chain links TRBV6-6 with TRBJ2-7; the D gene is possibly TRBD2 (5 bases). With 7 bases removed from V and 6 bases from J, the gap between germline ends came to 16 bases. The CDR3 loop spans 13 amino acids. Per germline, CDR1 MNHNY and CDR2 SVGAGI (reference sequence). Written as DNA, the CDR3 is TGTGCCAGCACAGTGAGGGATGGAGTCGAGCAGTACTTC. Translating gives CASTVRDGVEQYF.

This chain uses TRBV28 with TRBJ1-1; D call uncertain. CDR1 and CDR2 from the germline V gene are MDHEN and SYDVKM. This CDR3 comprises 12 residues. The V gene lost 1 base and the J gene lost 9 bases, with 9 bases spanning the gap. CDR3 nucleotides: TGTGCCAGCAGTTTATTGGGAGATCAAGCTTTCTTT. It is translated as CASSLLGDQAFF. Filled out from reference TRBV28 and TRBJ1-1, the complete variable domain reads DVKVTQSSRYLVKRTGEKVFLECVQDMDHENMFWYRQDPGLGLRLIYFSYDVKMKEKGDIPEGYSVSREKKERFSLILESASTNQTSMYLCASSLLGDQAFFGQGTRLTVV.